The 32 T cell receptor beta chains given below trace back to one sample, sequenced in a study of post-analysis software for immune sequencing data. Study findings and constraints: The study found TRBV5-6, TRBV5-1 and TRBV20-1 among five or six TRBV segments more frequent in patients than controls.

Prepared TCR beta cDNA libraries contained unique molecular identifiers. TCRdb independently ran MiXCR on the PCR reads; one entry per CDR3 protein. The data show roughly 730,000 distinct CDR3 sequences, 30% seen once. Their cognate antigens are unknown. The material sequenced was blood. The receptors stem from a girl aged 5 to 17 with multiple sclerosis.

This clonotype was observed a few times. The chain joins TRBV5-1 to TRBJ1-1; no clear D gene. The V end lost 4 bases, the J end lost 3 bases, and 10 bases lay between the germline ends. The CDR3 sequence is 13 residues long. CDR1 and CDR2 from the germline V gene are SGHRS and YFSETQ. For the CDR3, the DNA is TGCGCCAGCAGCCGGGGTTGGGACACTGAAGCTTTCTTT. This encodes CASSRGWDTEAFF.

The rearrangement uses TRBV4-3 and TRBJ1-1; 8 bases match TRBD1. From germline, CDR1 is LGHNA and CDR2 YSLEER. The V segment lost 0 bases and the J segment 4 bases; nucleotides outside the gene matches: 7. This CDR3 is built from 16 residues. CDR3 residues: CASSQDPTGGRTEAFF. CDR3 bases: TGCGCCAGCAGCCAAGATCCAACAGGGGGTCGCACTGAAGCTTTCTTT.

The CDR3 DNA sequence: TGCGCCAGCAGCAGGGACGGGAGAAACTATGGCTACACCTTC. Amino acid sequence: CASSRDGRNYGYTF. J is TRBJ1-2 and V is TRBV5-1, with D maybe TRBD1 (5 bases). V lost 4 bases, J lost 2 bases, and 12 bases lay in between. Per germline, CDR1 SGHRS and CDR2 YFSETQ. The CDR3 is 14 amino acids.

As for this clonotype: The junction differs from germline at one of its ends, possibly a read error. The chain uses TRBV7-2 and TRBJ2-1; 11 nucleotides align to TRBD2. Germline CDR1 is SGHTA and CDR2 is FQGNSA. CDR3 length: 19 residues. CDR3 nucleotide sequence: TGTGCCAGCAGCCGCCGTGCACTAGCGGGGGCCCTCCCTTACAATGAGCGGTTCTTC. Protein: CASSRRALAGALPYNERFF.

The chain recombines TRBV9 with TRBJ2-3; D uncertain. V was shortened by 0 bases and J by 4 bases, with 6 bases between the two germline ends. CDR3 length: 13 residues. CDR1 and CDR2 from the germline V gene are SGDLS and YYNGEE. The DNA for the CDR3 is TGTGCCAGCAGCGTAGTTGACTCAGATACGCAGTATTTT. Translating gives CASSVVDSDTQYF.

Regarding this clonotype: A much larger clone differs by one base, so this may be a read error. CDR3 protein: CSVEGNDSYKQYF. CDR3 nucleotides: TGCAGCGTCGAAGGGAACGACAGCTACAAGCAGTACTTC. The chain combines TRBV29-1 with TRBJ2-5; D perhaps matches TRBD1 (5 bases). CDR3 length equals 13 residues. The germline gives CDR1 SQVTM, CDR2 ANQGSEA.

Points on this clonotype: A read error is possible here, since a much larger clone lies one base away. The rearrangement uses TRBV29-1 and TRBJ2-4; TRBD2 matches at 7 bases. CDR1 and CDR2 from the germline V gene are SQVTM and ANQGSEA. The CDR3 has 14 residues. J lost 13 bases, V lost 6 bases, and 18 bases had no gene match. CDR3 in amino acids: CSVKSSGDSYGQYF. CDR3 sequence (DNA): TGCAGCGTGAAATCTAGCGGCGACTCCTACGGGCAGTACTTC.

This clonotype appeared a few times. The V call is TRBV12-3 or TRBV12-4, the J call TRBJ1-5; the D is unclear. This CDR3 comprises 13 residues. V shed 5 bases and J shed 6 bases, with 11 bases lying between them. In DNA, the CDR3 is TGTGCCAGCAGTCGCCCCTTAGGTCAGCCCCAGCATTTT. It specifies CASSRPLGQPQHF.

The chain carries TRBV28 and TRBJ2-5; D possibly matches TRBD1 or TRBD2 (5 bases each). Trimming removed 5 bases at V and 0 bases at J, with 13 bases between. This CDR3 is 15 amino acids long. CDR1 is MDHEN, CDR2 SYDVKM, per germline. The CDR3: CASSRPGRNQETQYF. The DNA for the CDR3 is TGTGCCAGCAGTCGACCGGGACGTAACCAAGAGACCCAGTACTTC.

DNA for the CDR3: TGCGCCAGCAGCCAAGGGGCCCCATCACCCCTCCACTTT. This encodes CASSQGAPSPLHF. The genes are TRBV4-1 and TRBJ1-6; unclear D gene. The CDR3 covers 13 residues. Deletions cut 1 base from V and 10 bases from J, with 8 bases between. In germline, CDR1 is MGHRA, CDR2 YSYEKL.

This clonotype was found many times. The J gene is TRBJ2-3, the V gene TRBV7-9; 7 nucleotides match TRBD2. The junction had 10 bases not matched to a gene; V was cut back by 5 bases and J by 5 bases. The CDR3 is 15 residues long. Germline CDR1 SEHNR, CDR2 FQNEAQ (reference sequence). DNA of the CDR3: TGTGCCAGCAGCCCTTCTGGGACTACTCAAGATACGCAGTATTTT. Translating gives CASSPSGTTQDTQYF.

The chain recombines TRBV14 with TRBJ1-1, with D unresolved. The length of the CDR3 is 14 residues. V lost 3 bases and J 1 base, leaving 9 bases between the germline ends. CDR1 is SGHDN and CDR2 is FVKESK in the germline V gene. This chain's CDR3 is CASSHFTANTEAFF. The DNA of the CDR3 is TGTGCCAGCAGCCATTTTACAGCGAACACTGAAGCTTTCTTT.

This clonotype has just a few counts. At one of its ends the junction is not consistent with the germline gene, which may arise from a read error. V usage is TRBV2 and J usage is TRBJ2-1, with D tentatively TRBD1 (5 bases). The CDR3 is made up of 15 amino acids. CDR1 and CDR2 (germline): SNHLY, FYNNEI. CDR3 sequence reads: CASSDQGVSYNEQFF. The CDR3 coding sequence is TGTGCCAGCAGTGACCAGGGCGTATCCTACAACGAGCAGTTCTTC.

The CDR3 DNA reads TGCAGTGCTGGGCGCTACATGGGACAGCTTCACACCGGGGAGCTGTTTTTT. Translated: CSAGRYMGQLHTGELFF. The rearrangement links TRBV20-1 to TRBJ2-2, with 7 bases matching TRBD1. The CDR3 length is 17 residues. CDR1 and CDR2 from the germline V gene are DFQATT and SNEGSKA (reference sequence). With 5 bases clipped from V and 3 bases from J, the junction kept 15 bases outside the gene matches.

This chain joins TRBV2 and TRBJ2-7; 7 bases are shared with TRBD2. V was clipped by 8 bases and J by 4 bases; unmatched bases: 11. CDR3 length equals 14 residues. CDR1 SNHLY and CDR2 FYNNEI come from the germline V gene. The CDR3 region has the DNA TGTGCCAGCCGGGGTGGCGGGAGTGTTTACGAGCAGTACTTC. As protein: CASRGGGSVYEQYF.

This sequence joins TRBV5-1 and TRBJ2-1; the D is unclear. V lost 1 base to trimming and J lost 6 bases, with 14 bases between them. The V gene's germline CDR1 is SGHRS and CDR2 YFSETQ. The CDR3 extends over 15 amino acids. The CDR3 DNA reads as TGCGCCAGCAGCTTGAAGTCTACCAGCGCCAATGAGCAGTTCTTC. Protein sequence: CASSLKSTSANEQFF.

This clonotype was picked up a small number of times. This chain joins TRBV24-1 and TRBJ2-1; D is possibly TRBD2 (6 bases). The germline gives CDR1 KGHDR, CDR2 SFDVKD. Deletions cut 3 bases from V and 5 bases from J, with 19 bases between. The CDR3 length is 17 residues. The DNA for the CDR3 is TGTGCCACCAGTGATCCCCCGGCATCGGAGCGGGACAATGAGCAGTTCTTC. Translated, it gives CATSDPPASERDNEQFF.

DNA of the CDR3: TGTGCCAGTCTCAACCTCGAACAGGGTGGGAACACTGAAGCTTTCTTT. Translated, it gives CASLNLEQGGNTEAFF. The chain has TRBV6-1 and TRBJ1-1; maybe TRBD1 (6 bases). CDR1 and CDR2 (germline): MNHNS, SASEGT. The CDR3 runs to 16 residues. V lost 9 bases to trimming and J lost 1 base, with 21 bases between them.

This clonotype was seen a single time. The V and J genes are TRBV20-1 and TRBJ2-5; maybe TRBD2 (6 bases). Trimming removed 6 bases from V and 11 bases from J, with 22 bases in between. The CDR3 covers 13 residues. CDR1 and CDR2 from the germline V gene are DFQATT and SNEGSKA (reference sequence). The CDR3, as DNA: TGCAGTGCAGCCGGGGTTGGAGGGAATGAGCAGTACTTC. Its translation: CSAAGVGGNEQYF.

This clonotype was seen ten or more times. V gene TRBV3-1 combines with J gene TRBJ1-2; 10 nucleotides agree with TRBD1. The germline CDR1 and CDR2 sequences are LGHDT and YNNKEL (reference sequence). This CDR3 has 15 residues. V lost 4 bases, J lost 13 bases, and 15 bases stayed unmatched. The CDR3 DNA is TGTGCCAGCAGCCGATTGACCCGGGACAGGGGTTTTCCCACCTTC. Translation: CASSRLTRDRGFPTF. Full variable domain (remainder filled in from reference TRBV3-1 and TRBJ1-2): DTAVSQTPKYLVTQMGNDKSIKCEQNLGHDTMYWYKQDSKKFLKIMFSYNNKELIINETVPNRFSPKSPDKAHLNLHINSLELGDSAVYFCASSRLTRDRGFPTFGSGTRLTVV.

This clonotype was seen a single time. The chain is built from TRBV20-1 and TRBJ1-5; 10 bases align to TRBD1. V dropped 5 bases and J dropped 10; count of bases not matched to a gene: 5. The length of the CDR3 is 12 residues. Germline V CDR1 and CDR2: DFQATT, SNEGSKA (reference sequence). The DNA of the CDR3 is TGCAGTGCTTTGGACAGGGGGTCACCCCAGCATTTT. Protein: CSALDRGSPQHF.

This clonotype has a handful of counts. The chain joins TRBV4-2 to TRBJ2-3; 9 bases line up with TRBD2. CDR1 and CDR2 from the germline V gene are LGHNA and YNFKEQ. Germline trimming cut 0 bases from V and 1 base from J; bases unmatched to any gene: 5. This CDR3 spans 17 amino acids. The CDR3: CASSQDGPSGGTDTQYF. As DNA, the CDR3 is TGTGCCAGCAGCCAAGACGGTCCTAGCGGGGGCACAGATACGCAGTATTTT.

This clonotype was seen a handful of times. The chain uses TRBV5-1 and TRBJ2-2; 10 bases are a match to TRBD2. Germline CDR1 SGHRS, CDR2 YFSETQ. Trimming cost V 5 bases and J 7 bases; bases outside gene matches: 29. This CDR3 is built from 22 residues. The DNA for the CDR3 is TGCGCCAGCAGTTTGTCCCCCGCCGGGACTAGCGCAATGCCTGAGCGTTTCGGGGAGCTGTTTTTT. This encodes CASSLSPAGTSAMPERFGELFF.

At least ten counts were recorded for this clonotype. This chain uses TRBV7-2 with TRBJ2-5; 12 positions agree with TRBD2. CDR3 length equals 15 residues. J was trimmed by 2 bases and V by 5 bases; bases with no gene match: 3. CDR1 SGHTA and CDR2 FQGNSA come from the germline V gene. The CDR3 region is CASSPTSGGQETQYF. In DNA, the CDR3 is TGTGCCAGCAGCCCGACTAGCGGGGGACAAGAGACCCAGTACTTC. The full variable domain, with the rest looked up from reference TRBV7-2 and TRBJ2-5, is GAGVSQSPSNKVTEKGKDVELRCDPISGHTALYWYRQSLGQGLEFLIYFQGNSAPDKSGLPSDRFSAERTGGSVSTLTIQRTQQEDSAVYLCASSPTSGGQETQYFGPGTRLLVL.

This clonotype was picked up a small number of times. V and J are TRBV7-2 and TRBJ2-7, with a possible D match to TRBD2 (6 bases). Trimming took off 5 bases at V and 3 bases at J, with 20 bases between the two ends. The CDR3 has 16 residues. The germline gives CDR1 SGHTA, CDR2 FQGNSA. The CDR3 DNA follows: TGTGCCAGCAGCCTAGGGCTGAGCGGGCCGTACTACGAGCAGTACTTC. It yields the protein CASSLGLSGPYYEQYF.

CDR3 residues: CATILAARTDTQYF. CDR3 coding DNA: TGTGCCACTATACTAGCGGCTAGAACAGATACGCAGTATTTT. This rearrangement joins TRBV10-3 to TRBJ2-3; 8 bases are a match to TRBD2. CDR1 and CDR2 (germline): ENHRY, SYGVKD. The CDR3 runs to 14 residues. V dropped 10 bases and J dropped 3; count of bases not matched to a gene: 9.

The CDR3 DNA follows: TGCGCCAGCAGCTTGGGGCAGCTCAATCAGCCCCAGCATTTT. As protein: CASSLGQLNQPQHF. This chain uses TRBV5-1 with TRBJ1-5, with unresolved D. The CDR3 sequence is 14 residues long. Germline-derived CDR1 and CDR2 are SGHRS and YFSETQ. V was cut by 0 bases and J by 3 bases, with 7 bases left in between.

The chain employs TRBV15 and TRBJ1-5; D is unresolved. This CDR3 contains 17 residues. V lost 5 bases, J lost 2 bases, and 19 bases lay in between. CDR1 and CDR2 (germline): LNHNV, YYDKDF (reference sequence). This CDR3 reads CATSPMSGPPGNQPQHF. CDR3 nucleotide sequence: TGTGCCACCAGCCCCATGTCCGGGCCGCCGGGCAATCAGCCCCAGCATTTT.

The chain uses TRBV12-3 or TRBV12-4 and TRBJ2-5; 8 nucleotides agree with TRBD1. With the DNA end fitting TRBJ2-7 better, the J assignment may be wrong. The CDR3 sequence is 13 residues long. CDR3 residues: CASTLGTGDEQYF. As DNA, the CDR3 is TGTGCCAGCACCTTGGGGACAGGCGACGAGCAGTACTTC.

The chain couples TRBV28 to TRBJ1-1; TRBD1 matches 9 bases. The trim removed 5 bases at V and 6 bases at J, leaving 7 bases unmatched. The CDR3 totals 14 residues. Germline V gene data show CDR1 as MDHEN and CDR2 as SYDVKM. The CDR3 is CASSPPGQGAEAFF. As DNA, the CDR3 is TGTGCCAGCAGTCCACCGGGACAGGGCGCTGAAGCTTTCTTT.

The rearrangement joins TRBV7-9 to TRBJ2-7; TRBD1 agrees at 10 bases. The CDR3 contains 16 residues. In germline, CDR1 is SEHNR, CDR2 FQNEAQ (reference sequence). With 2 bases clipped from V and 6 bases from J, the junction kept 10 bases outside the gene matches. The CDR3 spells CASSLLVGQGDREQYF. For the CDR3, the DNA is TGTGCCAGCAGCTTATTAGTCGGACAGGGGGACCGCGAGCAGTACTTC. The entire variable domain, with the rest obtained from reference TRBV7-9 and TRBJ2-7, is as follows: DTGVSQNPRHKITKRGQNVTFRCDPISEHNRLYWYRQTLGQGPEFLTYFQNEAQLEKSRLLSDRFSAERPKGSFSTLEIQRTEQGDSAMYLCASSLLVGQGDREQYFGPGTRLTVT.

This clonotype was counted only a few times. This rearrangement joins TRBV20-1 to TRBJ2-4; D could derive from TRBD1 or TRBD2 (5 bases each). Trimming removed 5 bases from V and 0 bases from J, with 14 bases in between. Germline V lookup: CDR1 DFQATT, CDR2 SNEGSKA (reference sequence). This CDR3 is 15 amino acids long. The CDR3 reads CSAGDPTLAKNIQYF. CDR3 DNA sequence: TGCAGTGCTGGGGACCCAACCCTAGCCAAAAACATTCAGTACTTC.